Below, 15 T cell receptor beta chains from the same sample are listed, as sequenced in a study of cytomegalovirus exposure and HLA in healthy donors (TCRdb year 2017). Receptor amplification or capture employed the immunoSEQ multiplex PCR assay. TCRdb provides this immuneACCESS table in a form limited to in-frame rearrangements. Some clones are lacking; in checked studies, under half of them reflect an unresolved V gene, and why the rest are absent is not known. This sample lists roughly 250,000 clones; approximately 83% were detected once. The ten top clones hold less than 1.5% of the sample. The material sequenced was PBMCs. The source of these receptors is a woman aged 30 to 39 in good health and CMV-seropositive.

The genes are TRBV2 and TRBJ2-7; 9 bases map to TRBD2. The CDR3 totals 15 residues. CDR1 is SNHLY, CDR2 FYNNEI, per germline. With 6 bases clipped from V and 3 bases from J, the junction kept 9 bases outside the gene matches. The CDR3 sequence is CASSDSGSLYYEQYF. CDR3 DNA sequence: TGTGCCAGCAGCGATAGCGGGAGTCTCTACTACGAGCAGTACTTC.

This chain connects TRBV7-9 to TRBJ1-5; 7 positions agree with TRBD1. The CDR3 has 15 amino acids. In germline, CDR1 is SEHNR, CDR2 FQNEAQ (reference sequence). Trimming at V came to 5 bases and at J to 5 bases, leaving 9 bases not matched to a gene. The CDR3 nucleotides read TGTGCCAGCAGCCGAGGGACAGCTTATTATCAGCCCCAGCATTTT. Amino acids: CASSRGTAYYQPQHF.

V is TRBV4-1 and J is TRBJ2-7; TRBD1 matches 9 bases. CDR3 size: 13 residues. V dropped 4 bases and J dropped 5; count of bases not matched to a gene: 3. Germline CDR1 MGHRA, CDR2 YSYEKL. The CDR3 is CASSRTGVNEQYF. The CDR3 DNA is TGCGCCAGCAGCCGGACAGGGGTCAACGAGCAGTACTTC.

This chain uses TRBV5-1 with TRBJ1-1, with a possible D match to TRBD1 (6 bases). The CDR3 totals 13 residues. Trimming cost V 4 bases and J 8 bases, with 15 bases left between them. Germline CDR1 is SGHRS and CDR2 is YFSETQ. The CDR3 reads CASSLPGQKEAFF. CDR3 bases: TGCGCCAGCAGCCTACCCGGACAGAAAGAAGCTTTCTTT.

V gene TRBV28 combines with J gene TRBJ2-2; 7 bases are shared with TRBD1. V gave up 8 bases and J gave up 0 bases; unmatched junction bases: 3. The germline V gene encodes CDR1 MDHEN and CDR2 SYDVKM. The CDR3 contains 14 residues. The CDR3 loop is CASWTGPNTGELFF. The CDR3 DNA is TGTGCCAGCTGGACAGGCCCGAACACCGGGGAGCTGTTTTTT.

The chain uses TRBV5-1 and TRBJ2-1, with TRBD1 identical over 12 bases. The CDR3 is 18 residues long. V trimming: 0 bases; J trimming: 8 bases; junction bases outside the gene matches: 12. Germline assignment: CDR1 SGHRS and CDR2 YFSETQ. For the CDR3, the DNA is TGCGCCAGCAGCTTGGTTCTCGGTGGGACAGGGGGCCCCGATGAGCAGTTCTTC. Amino acids: CASSLVLGGTGGPDEQFF.

The rearrangement joins TRBV27 to TRBJ2-7; TRBD1 aligns across 9 bases. The CDR3 has 14 amino acids. The germline CDR1 and CDR2 sequences are MNHEY and SMNVEV (reference sequence). Trimming cost V 0 bases and J 5 bases; bases outside gene matches: 2. The CDR3 here is CASSLSTGGNEQYF. The CDR3 coding sequence is TGTGCCAGCAGTTTATCGACAGGGGGTAACGAGCAGTACTTC.

The genes are TRBV15 and TRBJ1-1; 8 bases are a match to TRBD1. Germline V CDR1 and CDR2: LNHNV, YYDKDF (reference sequence). Unmatched junction bases numbered 3, after V lost 5 bases and J lost 1 base. The CDR3 totals 14 residues. The CDR3 reads CATSWDRKNTEAFF. The CDR3 DNA reads TGTGCCACCAGCTGGGACAGGAAGAACACTGAAGCTTTCTTT.

This clone was counted between two and nine times. The chain combines TRBV27 with TRBJ1-2, with TRBD1 identical over 8 bases. The CDR3 covers 14 residues. Germline assignment: CDR1 MNHEY and CDR2 SMNVEV (reference sequence). V gave up 3 bases and J gave up 4 bases; unmatched junction bases: 4. The CDR3 nucleotides read TGTGCCAGCAGTTTGTTGCAGGGGGCCTATGGCTACACCTTC. It yields the protein CASSLLQGAYGYTF.

V usage is TRBV18 and J usage is TRBJ2-7; the D gene is possibly TRBD1 (5 bases). The V and J ends lost 4 bases and 2 bases respectively, with 12 bases between them. Germline V gene sequence: CDR1 KGHSH, CDR2 LQKENI. The CDR3 contains 14 residues. CDR3 in DNA: TGTGCCAGCTCACAGTATCAGGGTGCCTACGAGCAGTACTTC. Protein product: CASSQYQGAYEQYF.

The chain has TRBV25-1 and TRBJ2-7; 7 bases agree with TRBD1. The CDR3 consists of 15 residues. V was clipped by 0 bases and J by 5 bases; unmatched bases: 7. Germline CDR1 reads MGHDK; CDR2 reads SYGVNS. CDR3 sequence: CASSEYKTGYDEQYF. Here the CDR3 DNA reads TGTGCCAGCAGTGAATATAAGACAGGGTATGACGAGCAGTACTTC.

The V gene is TRBV7-8, the J gene TRBJ2-2; 9 nucleotides match TRBD1. The CDR3 has 14 amino acids. V gave up 5 bases and J gave up 6 bases; unmatched junction bases: 4. Per the germline V gene, CDR1 is SGHVS and CDR2 is FQNEAQ. The CDR3, as DNA: TGTGCCAGCAGCCCCTGGACAGGGGCCGGGGAGCTGTTTTTT. Amino acid sequence: CASSPWTGAGELFF. The full variable domain, with the rest looked up from reference TRBV7-8 and TRBJ2-2, is GAGVSQSPRYKVAKRGQDVALRCDPISGHVSLFWYQQALGQGPEFLTYFQNEAQLDKSGLPSDRFFAERPEGSVSTLKIQRTQQEDSAVYLCASSPWTGAGELFFGEGSRLTVL.

The chain joins TRBV6-4 to TRBJ2-5; D not certain. Germline V CDR1 and CDR2: MRHNA, SNTAGT. V lost 1 base and J lost 0, with 6 bases in between. The CDR3 loop spans 14 amino acids. DNA of the CDR3: TGTGCCAGCAGTGACTTGGCGGACCAAGAGACCCAGTACTTC. It is translated as CASSDLADQETQYF.

The genes are TRBV2 and TRBJ1-5; 8 bases are a match to TRBD1. The germline gives CDR1 SNHLY, CDR2 FYNNEI. Trimming took 3 bases from V and 7 from J; bases not matched to a gene: 5. The CDR3 runs to 14 residues. CDR3 nucleotide sequence: TGTGCCAGCAGTGACCAGGGGGCCCGCCAGCCCCAGCATTTT. Protein: CASSDQGARQPQHF.

This chain joins TRBV27 and TRBJ1-5, with D perhaps matching TRBD1 (5 bases). V was pared by 4 bases and J by 2 bases, with 12 bases between. Germline V gene sequence: CDR1 MNHEY, CDR2 SMNVEV (reference sequence). The CDR3 runs to 15 residues. The CDR3 loop reads CASSSRQSGNQPQHF. The DNA for the CDR3 is TGTGCCAGCAGTTCTCGACAGTCTGGCAATCAGCCCCAGCATTTT.